The T cell receptor beta chain described here comes from a study of neurological immune-mediated disorders. The cDNA was synthesized by 5'RACE incorporating 10-nucleotide random UMIs. MiXCR, applied by TCRdb to the 5' RACE reads, yields one record per CDR3 protein. The sample has around 30,000 distinct CDR3 sequences, about 15% seen once. This clonotype was detected ten times or more. As to time point: technical triplicate 3. After removal of 2 bases from V and 4 bases from J, the junction contained 8 bases not matched to a gene. Germline CDR1 and CDR2: SGHVS and FQNEAQ. The CDR3 length is 15 residues.

This clonotype originated in a female donor with HTLV-1-associated myelopathy (HAM/TSP). Material for sequencing was CD4+ T cells from blood. V and J are TRBV7-8 and TRBJ2-7; 7 bases map to TRBD2. CDR3 loop: CASSLKAGKFYEQYF. The CDR3 region has the DNA TGTGCCAGCAGCTTAAAAGCGGGAAAATTTTACGAGCAGTACTTC.